The rows below give T cell receptor beta chains drawn from one sample of a study of neurological immune-mediated disorders. TCRdb passed the 5' RACE reads through MiXCR, listing each CDR3 protein once. The table records roughly 36,000 distinct CDR3 sequences, over 12% of them present only once. Material for sequencing was PBMCs. These receptors all stem from a woman in her 50s with HTLV-1-associated myelopathy (HAM/TSP). The CDR3 runs from the conserved cysteine through the conserved F or W. Each record gives: D gene, V gene, clone size, J gene, CDR3 protein, CDR3 DNA. A D gene is named only where the DNA matches it firmly. Clone size is given for some rows only: seen once, a few or many times, or a class if the clone is expanded.

d_call: .; v_call: TRBV9; clone_size: many; j_call: TRBJ2-1; cdr3_aa: CASSVDLGGSYNEQFF; cdr3_nt: TGTGCCAGCAGCGTAGACTTAGGGGGCTCCTACAATGAGCAGTTCTTC
d_call: .; v_call: TRBV7-2; clone_size: many; j_call: TRBJ2-5; cdr3_aa: CASSLNPAQETQYF; cdr3_nt: TGTGCCAGCAGCTTAAATCCAGCGCAAGAGACCCAGTACTTC
d_call: .; v_call: TRBV29-1; clone_size: many; j_call: TRBJ1-1; cdr3_aa: CSVLELFGQNEAFF; cdr3_nt: TGCAGCGTCCTGGAGCTTTTTGGACAGAATGAAGCTTTCTTT
d_call: .; v_call: TRBV5-1; clone_size: many; j_call: TRBJ2-7; cdr3_aa: CASSPEHRGSFEQYF; cdr3_nt: TGCGCCAGCAGCCCCGAGCATCGGGGAAGTTTTGAGCAGTACTTC
d_call: .; v_call: TRBV5-6; clone_size: many; j_call: TRBJ2-1; cdr3_aa: CASSLNREPYNEQFF; cdr3_nt: TGTGCCAGCAGCTTGAACAGGGAACCCTACAATGAGCAGTTCTTC
d_call: TRBD2; v_call: TRBV6-1; clone_size: many; j_call: TRBJ2-7; cdr3_aa: CASTPRGGNEQYF; cdr3_nt: TGTGCCAGCACCCCCCGGGGGGGCAACGAGCAGTACTTC
d_call: .; v_call: TRBV28; clone_size: few; j_call: TRBJ1-5; cdr3_aa: CASSTDPFDSNQPQHF; cdr3_nt: TGTGCCAGCAGCACAGACCCTTTCGATAGCAATCAGCCCCAGCATTTT
d_call: TRBD1; v_call: TRBV20-1; clone_size: many; j_call: TRBJ1-5; cdr3_aa: CSANRQGSNQPQHF; cdr3_nt: TGCAGTGCTAATAGACAGGGTAGCAATCAGCCCCAGCATTTT
d_call: .; v_call: TRBV7-6; clone_size: many; j_call: TRBJ1-3; cdr3_aa: CASSLDRGNGNTIYF; cdr3_nt: TGTGCCAGCAGCTTAGACCGGGGAAATGGAAACACCATATATTTT
d_call: .; v_call: TRBV12-3/TRBV12-4; clone_size: .; j_call: TRBJ1-2; cdr3_aa: CASSLAHRGHGYTF; cdr3_nt: TGTGCCAGCAGTTTAGCGCATAGGGGACATGGCTACACCTTC
d_call: .; v_call: TRBV6-1; clone_size: .; j_call: TRBJ2-1; cdr3_aa: CASSDGWDEQFF; cdr3_nt: TGTGCCAGCAGTGACGGTTGGGACGAGCAGTTCTTC
d_call: .; v_call: TRBV28; clone_size: many; j_call: TRBJ1-2; cdr3_aa: CASSLSDRNYGYTF; cdr3_nt: TGTGCCAGCAGTTTATCTGACAGAAACTATGGCTACACCTTC
d_call: TRBD1; v_call: TRBV4-1; clone_size: many; j_call: TRBJ2-1; cdr3_aa: CASSPRARDRYNEQFF; cdr3_nt: TGCGCCAGCAGCCCAAGAGCCCGGGACAGATACAATGAGCAGTTCTTC
d_call: .; v_call: TRBV20-1; clone_size: many; j_call: TRBJ1-6; cdr3_aa: CSARVGAYNSPLHF; cdr3_nt: TGCAGTGCTAGGGTGGGGGCCTATAATTCACCCCTCCACTTT
d_call: TRBD2; v_call: TRBV7-2; clone_size: many; j_call: TRBJ2-3; cdr3_aa: CASSDSGGADTQYF; cdr3_nt: TGTGCCAGCAGCGACAGCGGGGGGGCAGATACGCAGTATTTT
d_call: TRBD2; v_call: TRBV20-1; clone_size: many; j_call: TRBJ2-7; cdr3_aa: CSAQRGGTYEQYF; cdr3_nt: TGCAGTGCTCAACGGGGGGGCACCTACGAGCAGTACTTC
d_call: .; v_call: TRBV5-1; clone_size: .; j_call: TRBJ1-1; cdr3_aa: CASSLGQVSTEAFF; cdr3_nt: TGCGCCAGCAGCTTGGGACAGGTGAGCACTGAAGCTTTCTTT
d_call: .; v_call: TRBV15; clone_size: many; j_call: TRBJ1-5; cdr3_aa: CATSREANQPQHF; cdr3_nt: TGTGCCACCAGCCGGGAGGCGAATCAGCCCCAGCATTTT
d_call: .; v_call: TRBV12-3/TRBV12-4; clone_size: many; j_call: TRBJ1-4; cdr3_aa: CASSLFGVPAGEKLFF; cdr3_nt: TGTGCCAGCAGTTTATTCGGGGTTCCCGCAGGTGAAAAACTGTTTTTT
d_call: .; v_call: TRBV9; clone_size: many; j_call: TRBJ2-5; cdr3_aa: CASSVGIPGLQETQYF; cdr3_nt: TGTGCCAGCAGCGTAGGAATTCCAGGCCTCCAAGAGACCCAGTACTTC
d_call: .; v_call: TRBV30; clone_size: many; j_call: TRBJ2-6; cdr3_aa: CAWSVPSAWVGANVLTF; cdr3_nt: TGTGCCTGGAGTGTACCGTCGGCCTGGGTCGGGGCCAACGTCCTGACTTTC
d_call: TRBD1; v_call: TRBV20-1; clone_size: .; j_call: TRBJ1-1; cdr3_aa: CSAEHRGNTAAFF; cdr3_nt: TGCAGTGCGGAACACAGGGGAAATACTGCAGCTTTCTTT
d_call: .; v_call: TRBV7-9; clone_size: many; j_call: TRBJ1-1; cdr3_aa: CASSLEGGVHTEAFF; cdr3_nt: TGTGCCAGCAGCTTAGAAGGGGGGGTCCACACTGAAGCTTTCTTT
d_call: .; v_call: TRBV18; clone_size: many; j_call: TRBJ2-1; cdr3_aa: CASSPMGDKTYNEQFF; cdr3_nt: TGTGCCAGCTCACCAATGGGGGACAAGACCTACAATGAGCAGTTCTTC
d_call: TRBD2; v_call: TRBV7-2; clone_size: many; j_call: TRBJ2-1; cdr3_aa: CASSPTGSGGYYNEQFF; cdr3_nt: TGTGCCAGCAGCCCCACTGGTAGCGGGGGTTATTACAATGAGCAGTTCTTC
d_call: TRBD1; v_call: TRBV20-1; clone_size: many; j_call: TRBJ2-1; cdr3_aa: CSARRQGARNEQFF; cdr3_nt: TGCAGTGCTAGACGGCAGGGGGCGCGGAATGAGCAGTTCTTC
d_call: TRBD1; v_call: TRBV20-1; clone_size: once; j_call: TRBJ2-4; cdr3_aa: CGAEPGQDDSNIQYF; cdr3_nt: TGCGGTGCGGAACCGGGACAGGACGACTCAAACATTCAGTACTTC